Listed below are T cell receptor beta chains from one sample, sequenced in a study of T-cell memory formation after mild COVID-19. One entry per CDR3 protein, called by TCRdb with MiXCR from the 5' RACE reads. This sample has approximately 270,000 distinct CDR3 sequences, with 15% to 20% found just once. The sample taken for sequencing was PBMCs or a T cell subset sorted from them (not recorded which). The source of these receptors is a man aged 18-30 years who had mild COVID-19 (a few samples of this study predate the infection). Cell type and time point are not known. Both conserved end residues are part of each CDR3. Fields, in order: D gene, CDR3 length, clone size, J gene, V gene, CDR3 DNA, CDR3 protein. A D gene is named only where the DNA matches it firmly. Clone size is not always given. Where it is, it says once, few, many or a class for expanded clones.

d_gene: TRBD2; len: 15; abundance: .; j_gene: TRBJ2-2; v_gene: TRBV20-1; CDR3nt: TGCAGTGCTAGGAAGAGGACTAGCTACTCCGGGGAGCTGTTTTTT; CDR3aa: CSARKRTSYSGELFF
d_gene: TRBD1; len: 12; abundance: .; j_gene: TRBJ1-6; v_gene: TRBV20-1; CDR3nt: TGCAGTGCCGCCTTCTCGACAGGGCTAACCCACTTT; CDR3aa: CSAAFSTGLTHF
d_gene: .; len: 14; abundance: many; j_gene: TRBJ2-6; v_gene: TRBV5-1; CDR3nt: TGCGCCAGCAGCTTGTACTCTGGGGCCAACGTCCTGACTTTC; CDR3aa: CASSLYSGANVLTF
d_gene: .; len: 15; abundance: few; j_gene: TRBJ1-6; v_gene: TRBV7-2; CDR3nt: TGTGCCAGCAGCCTCGCAGGGTCCGATAATTCACCCCTCCACTTT; CDR3aa: CASSLAGSDNSPLHF
d_gene: .; len: 14; abundance: many; j_gene: TRBJ2-1; v_gene: TRBV12-3/TRBV12-4; CDR3nt: TGTGCCAGCAGCCCCGATGGGGGCCGCAATGAGCAGTTCTTC; CDR3aa: CASSPDGGRNEQFF
d_gene: TRBD1; len: 16; abundance: few; j_gene: TRBJ1-5; v_gene: TRBV24-1; CDR3nt: TGTGCCACCAGTGATTCAGGGGGTAGTAGCAATCAGCCCCAGCATTTT; CDR3aa: CATSDSGGSSNQPQHF
d_gene: .; len: 12; abundance: .; j_gene: TRBJ2-7; v_gene: TRBV29-1; CDR3nt: TGCAGCGGGAGGGACCCGACCTACGAGCAGTACTTC; CDR3aa: CSGRDPTYEQYF
d_gene: .; len: 14; abundance: few; j_gene: TRBJ2-5; v_gene: TRBV3-1; CDR3nt: TGTGCCAGCAGCCCCGGGACTGACGGGAGGACCCAGTACTTC; CDR3aa: CASSPGTDGRTQYF
d_gene: TRBD1; len: 14; abundance: .; j_gene: TRBJ1-5; v_gene: TRBV5-6; CDR3nt: TGTGCCAGCAGCTCGGGACAGGGTTCTCAGCCCCAGCATTTT; CDR3aa: CASSSGQGSQPQHF
d_gene: .; len: 15; abundance: .; j_gene: TRBJ2-3; v_gene: TRBV5-6; CDR3nt: TGTGCCAGCAGCTTGGGACCGCCCCAGGGAGATACGCAGTATTTT; CDR3aa: CASSLGPPQGDTQYF
d_gene: .; len: 13; abundance: few; j_gene: TRBJ2-7; v_gene: TRBV6-6; CDR3nt: TGTGCCAGCAGCGAGTCGGGTCTCGACGAGCAGTACTTC; CDR3aa: CASSESGLDEQYF
d_gene: .; len: 13; abundance: many; j_gene: TRBJ2-1; v_gene: TRBV7-9; CDR3nt: TGTGCCAGCAGCCCAAGACGGGACTATGAGCAGTTCTTC; CDR3aa: CASSPRRDYEQFF
d_gene: .; len: 12; abundance: few; j_gene: TRBJ1-4; v_gene: TRBV3-1; CDR3nt: TGTGCCAGCAGCCTCAGGGGTGAAAAACTGTTTTTT; CDR3aa: CASSLRGEKLFF
d_gene: .; len: 15; abundance: few; j_gene: TRBJ1-2; v_gene: TRBV6-5; CDR3nt: TGTGCCAGCAGTACTATAACAGGAGTTAACTATGGCTACACCTTC; CDR3aa: CASSTITGVNYGYTF
d_gene: TRBD1; len: 15; abundance: .; j_gene: TRBJ2-1; v_gene: TRBV5-1; CDR3nt: TGCGCCAGCAGCTTGGGACAGGGGGCTAGAAATGAGCAGTTCTTC; CDR3aa: CASSLGQGARNEQFF
d_gene: TRBD2; len: 18; abundance: few; j_gene: TRBJ2-3; v_gene: TRBV7-8; CDR3nt: TGTGCCAGCAGCTGGCCCGGGACTAGCGGAGCTGGCACAGATACGCAGTATTTT; CDR3aa: CASSWPGTSGAGTDTQYF
d_gene: .; len: 15; abundance: few; j_gene: TRBJ1-6; v_gene: TRBV20-1; CDR3nt: TGCAGTGGCACGCCGGTTAGGGGAGAAAATTCACCCCTCCACTTT; CDR3aa: CSGTPVRGENSPLHF
d_gene: .; len: 14; abundance: many; j_gene: TRBJ2-2; v_gene: TRBV5-1; CDR3nt: TGCGCCAGCAGCCCCGGACAGACCGTCGGGGAGCTGTTTTTT; CDR3aa: CASSPGQTVGELFF
d_gene: .; len: 15; abundance: .; j_gene: TRBJ2-3; v_gene: TRBV6-2/TRBV6-3; CDR3nt: TGTGCCAGCAGTTACTCTAGCGACCCAACCAATACGCAGTATTTT; CDR3aa: CASSYSSDPTNTQYF
d_gene: TRBD1; len: 16; abundance: few; j_gene: TRBJ2-7; v_gene: TRBV18; CDR3nt: TGTGCCAGCTCACCCTTAAAGACAGGGAGAAGCCACGAGCAGTACTTC; CDR3aa: CASSPLKTGRSHEQYF
d_gene: .; len: 14; abundance: .; j_gene: TRBJ2-3; v_gene: TRBV12-3/TRBV12-4; CDR3nt: TGTGCCAGCAGTTTAGGGGGGCAAACAGATACGCAGTATTTT; CDR3aa: CASSLGGQTDTQYF
d_gene: TRBD1; len: 17; abundance: few; j_gene: TRBJ1-5; v_gene: TRBV7-8; CDR3nt: TGTGCCAGCAGCCACGCTCCCGGACAGGAGCCCAATCAGCCCCAGCATTTT; CDR3aa: CASSHAPGQEPNQPQHF
d_gene: .; len: 13; abundance: .; j_gene: TRBJ1-1; v_gene: TRBV10-3; CDR3nt: TGTGCCATCTGTGGAGATGGGGGCACTGAAGCTTTCTTT; CDR3aa: CAICGDGGTEAFF
d_gene: TRBD2; len: 13; abundance: .; j_gene: TRBJ2-3; v_gene: TRBV20-1; CDR3nt: TGCAGTTTTAGCGGGATTGGCACAGATACGCAGTATTTT; CDR3aa: CSFSGIGTDTQYF
d_gene: TRBD1; len: 14; abundance: .; j_gene: TRBJ2-2; v_gene: TRBV5-1; CDR3nt: TGCGCCAGCTCCGGGACAGGGAGGACCGGGGAGCTGTTTTTT; CDR3aa: CASSGTGRTGELFF
d_gene: .; len: 14; abundance: many; j_gene: TRBJ2-1; v_gene: TRBV5-1; CDR3nt: TGCGCCAGCAGCTTGCTAGGACAGTACAATGAGCAGTTCTTC; CDR3aa: CASSLLGQYNEQFF
d_gene: TRBD2; len: 15; abundance: many; j_gene: TRBJ2-2; v_gene: TRBV6-4; CDR3nt: TGTGCCAGCAGTGAAAGCGGGGGGGCCACCGGGGAGCTGTTTTTT; CDR3aa: CASSESGGATGELFF
d_gene: TRBD1; len: 16; abundance: few; j_gene: TRBJ2-5; v_gene: TRBV7-8; CDR3nt: TGTGCCAGCAGCTTAGACCGGGACAGGGGCGGTCAGACCCAGTACTTC; CDR3aa: CASSLDRDRGGQTQYF